This T cell receptor beta chain was retrieved from a study of Ad26.COV2.S vaccination and SARS-CoV-2 variants. Findings and limits, study-wide: Substantial breadth was reportedly displayed by spike-specific CD8+ and CD4+ T cell responses after vaccination.

Treatment of the sample: 19 received Ad26.COV2.S at low or high dose, single or two shots; about five received placebo; per-sample allocation not given. It was on day 63 after the first vaccine or placebo injection that samples were taken. TCRdb's table, derived via immunoSEQ multiplex PCR, lists solely in-frame clones and lacks some. This sample carries about half a million clones, approximately 90% of them seen once, and the ten largest clones take around 1.6%. Concerning this clone: The antigen is unknown.

The sample here was peripheral blood, taken in a trial of Ad26.COV2.S vaccine versus placebo. The TCR was taken from a person between 18 and 65 years old who received the Ad26.COV2.S COVID-19 vaccine or a placebo.

CDR3 loop: CASSFGTANYGYTF. The CDR3 DNA follows: TGTGCCAGCAGCTTCGGAACAGCAAACTATGGCTACACCTTC. This rearrangement joins TRBV7-9 to TRBJ1-2; no clear D. V was cut by 3 bases and J by 2 bases, with 10 bases left in between. CDR1 is SEHNR and CDR2 is FQNEAQ in the germline V gene (reference sequence). This CDR3 has 14 residues. Supplemented by reference TRBV7-9 and TRBJ1-2, the full variable domain reads DTGVSQNPRHKITKRGQNVTFRCDPISEHNRLYWYRQTLGQGPEFLTYFQNEAQLEKSRLLSDRFSAERPKGSFSTLEIQRTEQGDSAMYLCASSFGTANYGYTFGSGTRLTVV.